The present T cell receptor beta chain was sequenced within a study of T cells in Graves' hyperthyroidism and ophthalmopathy. Turning to the study itself: Prior to any treatment, at the point of initial diagnosis, peripheral blood was collected.

Whole-study results and caveats: The majority of expanded thyroid clonotypes above 0.001 also appeared in blood. The model foresaw ophthalmopathy a median 6.5 months prior to onset. Stable hyperthyroidism was separated from ophthalmopathy by a model based on 13 V-J features.

RNA transcripts gave rise to amplified TCR beta CDR3 regions. The study used the HTBI primer set for a first-round RT-PCR of the TCR CDR3. Via MiXCR, TCRdb re-called the multiplex PCR reads, giving one row per CDR3 protein. The sample records about 560,000 distinct CDR3 sequences, 16% being singletons. Trimming shortened V by 2 bases and J by 5 bases, and 19 bases separated the two germline ends. Per germline, CDR1 MNHEY and CDR2 SVGAGI. This CDR3 has 16 residues. A word on this clonotype: Its antigen is currently unknown.

The clonotype comes from a woman under 30 with Graves' hyperthyroidism. Material: blood. The V and J genes are TRBV6-5 and TRBJ2-7; D not certain. CDR3 sequence reads: CASSYRGLQSGNEQYF. CDR3 DNA sequence: TGTGCCAGCAGTTACCGTGGGCTGCAGAGTGGGAACGAGCAGTACTTC.